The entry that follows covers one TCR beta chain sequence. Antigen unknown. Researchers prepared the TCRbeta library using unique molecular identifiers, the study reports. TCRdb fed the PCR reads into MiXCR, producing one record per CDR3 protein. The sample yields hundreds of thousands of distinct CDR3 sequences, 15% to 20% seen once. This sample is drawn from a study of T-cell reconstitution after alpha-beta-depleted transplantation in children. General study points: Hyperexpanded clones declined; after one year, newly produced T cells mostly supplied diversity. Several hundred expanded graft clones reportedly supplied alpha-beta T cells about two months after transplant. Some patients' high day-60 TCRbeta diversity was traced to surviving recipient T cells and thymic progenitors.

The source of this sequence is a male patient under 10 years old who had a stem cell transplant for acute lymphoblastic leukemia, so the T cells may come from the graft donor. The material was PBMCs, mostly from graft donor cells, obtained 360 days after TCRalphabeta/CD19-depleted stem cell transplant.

CDR3 bases: TGCAGTGCTAGCCTCACCGAGACCCAGTACTTC. Translation gives CSASLTETQYF. V is TRBV20-1 and J is TRBJ2-5; D gene ambiguous. CDR1 and CDR2 (germline): DFQATT, SNEGSKA (reference sequence). The CDR3 consists of 11 residues. Trimming removed 3 bases from V and 5 bases from J, with 7 bases in between.